This note documents a single T cell receptor (beta chain) sequence. Amplification from RNA transcripts yielded the TCR beta CDR3 regions. First-round RT-PCR used HTBI primers; second-round multiplex PCR followed. TCRdb re-called the multiplex PCR reads through MiXCR, storing one row per CDR3 protein. Among about 550,000 distinct CDR3 sequences listed, about 40% were seen once. Per the germline V gene, CDR1 is MNHEY and CDR2 is SVGAGI. The ends were cut back, 2 bases at V and 4 bases at J, with 11 bases in the middle. This CDR3 has 14 residues. The data stem from a study of Graves' ophthalmopathy and Graves' hyperthyroidism.

The chain joins TRBV6-5 to TRBJ2-5, with D possibly called TRBD1 or TRBD2 (6 bases each). This sequence originates from an adult man with Graves' hyperthyroidism. The sequenced sample was peripheral blood or thyroid tissue (not recorded which). CDR3 loop: CASSYAGGPETQYF. Written as DNA, the CDR3 is TGTGCCAGCAGTTACGCTGGGGGGCCAGAGACCCAGTACTTC.